The next 2 T cell receptor beta chains were all read from a single sample in a study of glioma-infiltrating T cells. The iRepertoire nested amplicon-rescue multiplex PCR amplified TCR alpha and beta CDR3s from RNA. One entry per CDR3 protein results from TCRdb running MiXCR on the multiplex PCR reads. The sample includes about 380,000 distinct CDR3 sequences, 41% of them seen just once. Sequencing was performed on glioma tissue, nonneoplastic brain tissue, or PBMCs (not recorded which). These receptors came from a human donor with low-grade glioma or glioblastoma, undergoing nonglioma brain surgery, or in good health (not recorded which).

This clonotype was recorded once. The chain uses TRBV20-1 and TRBJ2-7, with no clear D. Germline CDR1 reads DFQATT; CDR2 reads SNEGSKA (reference sequence). The V and J ends lost 0 bases and 2 bases respectively, with 5 bases between them. This CDR3 is built from 12 residues. CDR3 amino acids: CSAREDPYEQYF. Here the CDR3 DNA reads TGCAGTGCTAGAGAGGACCCCTACGAGCAGTACTTC.

This clonotype was counted a single time. The junction departs from germline at one end; a sequencing error may be responsible. The genes are TRBV27 and TRBJ2-2; weak D call: TRBD2 (6 bases). Germline CDR1 is MNHEY and CDR2 is SMNVEV (reference sequence). The CDR3 runs to 16 residues. The CDR3 spells CASSFPLGEVSGELLF. The CDR3 DNA is TGTGCCAGCAGTTTTCCCCTGGGGGAGGTTTCCGGGGAGCTGCTTTTT.